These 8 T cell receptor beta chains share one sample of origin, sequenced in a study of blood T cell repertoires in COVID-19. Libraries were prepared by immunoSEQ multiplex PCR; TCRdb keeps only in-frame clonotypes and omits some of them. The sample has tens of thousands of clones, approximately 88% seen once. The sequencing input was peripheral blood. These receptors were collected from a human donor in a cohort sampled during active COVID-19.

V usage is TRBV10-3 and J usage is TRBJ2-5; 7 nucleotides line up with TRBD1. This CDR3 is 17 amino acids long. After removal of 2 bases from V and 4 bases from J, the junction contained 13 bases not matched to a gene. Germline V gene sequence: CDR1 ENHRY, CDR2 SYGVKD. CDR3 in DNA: TGTGCCATCAGTGAGCCTTTCACAGGGGTGGACCGAGAGACCCAGTACTTC. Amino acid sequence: CAISEPFTGVDRETQYF.

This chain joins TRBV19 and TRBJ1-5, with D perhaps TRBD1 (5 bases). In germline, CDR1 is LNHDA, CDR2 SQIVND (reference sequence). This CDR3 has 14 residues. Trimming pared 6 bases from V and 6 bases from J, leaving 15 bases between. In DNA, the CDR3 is TGTGCCAGTAGAGGGACGTTGGGGGGTCAGCCCCAGCATTTT. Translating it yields CASRGTLGGQPQHF.

For the CDR3, the DNA is TGTGCCAGCAGTGAAGGGTGGGGGGGCACAGATACGCAGTATTTT. The encoded protein is CASSEGWGGTDTQYF. This chain links TRBV6-1 with TRBJ2-3, with D possibly being TRBD2 (6 bases). This CDR3 spans 15 amino acids. Trimming removed 1 base at V and 1 base at J, with 9 bases between. CDR1 and CDR2 (germline): MNHNS, SASEGT.

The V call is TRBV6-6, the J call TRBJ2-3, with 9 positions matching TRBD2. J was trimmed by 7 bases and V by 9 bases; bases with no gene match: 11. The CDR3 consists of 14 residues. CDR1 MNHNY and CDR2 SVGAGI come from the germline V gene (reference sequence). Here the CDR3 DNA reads TGTGCCAGTCAGGGAGCGGGAGGCTTGAATACGCAGTATTTT. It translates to CASQGAGGLNTQYF.

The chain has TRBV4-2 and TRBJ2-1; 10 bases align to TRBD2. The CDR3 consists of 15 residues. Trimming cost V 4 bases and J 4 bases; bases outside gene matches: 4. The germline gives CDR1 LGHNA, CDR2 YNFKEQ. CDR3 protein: CASSPLAGNYNEQFF. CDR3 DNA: TGTGCCAGCAGCCCACTAGCGGGGAATTACAATGAGCAGTTCTTC.

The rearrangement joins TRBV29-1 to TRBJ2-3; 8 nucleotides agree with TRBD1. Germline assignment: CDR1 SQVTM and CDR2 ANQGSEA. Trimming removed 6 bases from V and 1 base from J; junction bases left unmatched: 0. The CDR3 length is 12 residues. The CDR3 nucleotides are TGCAGCGTGGACAGGGGCACAGATACGCAGTATTTT. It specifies CSVDRGTDTQYF.

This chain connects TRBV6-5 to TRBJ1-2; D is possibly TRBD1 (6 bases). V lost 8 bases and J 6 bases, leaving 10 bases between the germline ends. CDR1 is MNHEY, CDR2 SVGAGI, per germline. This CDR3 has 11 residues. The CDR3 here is CASGTWNGYTF. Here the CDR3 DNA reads TGTGCCAGCGGGACATGGAATGGCTACACCTTC.

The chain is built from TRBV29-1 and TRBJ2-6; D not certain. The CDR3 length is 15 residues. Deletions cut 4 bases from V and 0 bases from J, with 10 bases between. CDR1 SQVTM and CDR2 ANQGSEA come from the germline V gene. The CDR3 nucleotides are TGCAGCGTTGGTGAGCTGCACTCTGGGGCCAACGTCCTGACTTTC. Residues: CSVGELHSGANVLTF.